This is a list of T cell receptor beta chains from one sample in a study of blood T cell repertoires in COVID-19. Sequencing used immunoSEQ multiplex PCR; TCRdb keeps in-frame clones, though not all of them. The sample holds roughly 670,000 clones; 85% to 90% are singletons and the top ten take roughly 0.25%. The sample comprised peripheral blood. The receptors originated from a woman in her late teens or twenties with acute or convalescent COVID-19. Both conserved end residues are part of each CDR3. The order of the fields is clone size, V gene, D gene, J gene, CDR3 protein, CDR3 DNA. D genes are given only for firm matches. Part of the rows lack a size; the others show once, few, many or a class for expanded clones.

few	TRBV6-5	TRBD1	TRBJ2-1	CASSSPPGQGAGEQFF	TGTGCCAGCAGTTCTCCCCCGGGACAGGGGGCAGGTGAGCAGTTCTTC
NA	TRBV5-4	TRBD2	TRBJ2-3	CASSLRVTSGFADTQYF	TGTGCCAGCAGCTTGCGGGTCACTAGCGGGTTTGCAGATACGCAGTATTTT
NA	TRBV14	NA	TRBJ1-2	CASSPPTGGNYGYTF	TGTGCCAGCAGCCCCCCGACAGGTGGGAACTATGGCTACACCTTC
NA	TRBV5-1	NA	TRBJ1-3	CASSLGLVSSGNTIYF	TGCGCCAGCAGCTTGGGTCTAGTCAGCTCTGGAAACACCATATATTTT
NA	TRBV21-1	NA	TRBJ1-5	CASSKEIRVKPQHF	TGTGCCAGCAGCAAAGAAATCAGGGTGAAGCCCCAGCATTTT
NA	TRBV7-7	TRBD1	TRBJ2-2	CASTGEVGTGWTGELFF	TGTGCCAGCACCGGTGAAGTCGGGACAGGGTGGACCGGGGAGCTGTTTTTT
NA	TRBV12-3/TRBV12-4	NA	TRBJ1-3	CASSAQGNTIYF	TGTGCCAGCAGTGCACAGGGAAACACCATATATTTT
NA	TRBV7-9	NA	TRBJ2-7	CASSTDAGLDYEQYF	TGTGCCAGCAGCACAGACGCGGGACTGGACTACGAGCAGTACTTC
NA	TRBV6-5	NA	TRBJ1-4	CASSRGPSGKLFF	TGTGCCAGCAGTCGCGGTCCTAGCGGAAAACTGTTTTTT
few	TRBV28	NA	TRBJ1-6	CASSPTSSSSYNSPLHF	TGTGCCAGCAGTCCCACCTCCTCTAGCTCCTATAATTCACCCCTCCACTTT
NA	TRBV9	NA	TRBJ1-2	CASSVATGQTGYTF	TGTGCCAGCAGCGTAGCTACAGGACAAACAGGCTACACCTTC
few	TRBV2	TRBD2	TRBJ2-7	CASSEAGTSDEQYF	TGTGCCAGCAGTGAAGCCGGGACTAGCGATGAGCAGTACTTC
NA	TRBV19	TRBD1	TRBJ1-5	CASSDRVSGNQPQHF	TGTGCCAGTAGTGACAGGGTGTCGGGCAATCAGCCCCAGCATTTT
NA	TRBV7-2	NA	TRBJ1-3	CASSLVYESATIYF	TGTGCCAGCAGCTTAGTGTATGAGAGTGCCACCATATATTTT
NA	TRBV9	NA	TRBJ1-5	CASSSGDRWDQPQHF	TGTGCCAGCAGCTCCGGAGACAGGTGGGATCAGCCCCAGCATTTT
NA	TRBV28	NA	TRBJ1-6	CASSFRGVDTGNSPLHF	TGTGCCAGCAGTTTCCGTGGGGTGGATACGGGGAATTCACCCCTCCACTTT
NA	TRBV12-3/TRBV12-4	NA	TRBJ2-3	CASRLGLDTQYF	TGTGCCAGCAGGCTAGGTCTAGATACGCAGTATTTT
many	TRBV7-9	NA	TRBJ2-7	CASSSLGQGEQYF	TGTGCCAGCAGCTCCCTGGGCCAGGGAGAGCAGTACTTC
NA	TRBV20-1	TRBD1	TRBJ1-1	CSVRGRNEAFF	TGCAGTGTCAGGGGGCGAAATGAAGCTTTCTTT
once	TRBV20-1	NA	TRBJ2-7	CSASRGTRFGEQYF	TGCAGTGCTAGTAGGGGGACACGGTTTGGCGAGCAGTACTTC
NA	TRBV5-1	TRBD2	TRBJ2-5	CASSLWGPGEGETQYF	TGCGCCAGCAGCTTGTGGGGCCCTGGGGAGGGAGAGACCCAGTACTTC
NA	TRBV5-1	TRBD1	TRBJ2-7	CASSPEGNRGHGTEQYF	TGCGCCAGCAGCCCCGAAGGAAACAGGGGGCATGGGACCGAGCAGTACTTC
NA	TRBV2	TRBD1	TRBJ1-5	CASSPGTGYLPQHF	TGTGCCAGCAGCCCTGGGACAGGGTATCTGCCCCAGCATTTT
NA	TRBV11-2	TRBD1	TRBJ2-2	CASSRPGTDTGELFF	TGTGCCAGCAGTAGACCTGGGACAGACACCGGGGAGCTGTTTTTT
NA	TRBV6-1	NA	TRBJ1-5	CASSELGGAAGNQPQHF	TGTGCCAGCAGTGAACTAGGGGGGGCGGCGGGCAATCAGCCCCAGCATTTT
NA	TRBV7-2	NA	TRBJ1-1	CASSLGVYRANTEAFF	TGTGCCAGCAGCTTAGGAGTATACAGGGCCAACACTGAAGCTTTCTTT
NA	TRBV18	NA	TRBJ1-1	CASSIGDSTEAFF	TGTGCCAGCTCAATCGGGGATAGCACTGAAGCTTTCTTT
NA	TRBV12-3/TRBV12-4	NA	TRBJ2-7	CASSFTRWEQYF	TGTGCCAGCAGTTTTACGCGGTGGGAGCAGTACTTC
NA	TRBV5-6	NA	TRBJ2-3	CASSSGRDTQYF	TGTGCCAGCAGTTCCGGGAGAGATACGCAGTATTTT
once	TRBV24-1	NA	TRBJ2-7	CATSDAPPGAEQYF	TGTGCCACCAGTGATGCGCCTCCAGGGGCCGAGCAGTACTTC
NA	TRBV18	NA	TRBJ1-1	CASSPPGSTEAFF	TGTGCCAGCTCACCACCCGGGTCCACTGAAGCTTTCTTT
NA	TRBV29-1	NA	TRBJ1-2	CSVATANYGYTF	TGCAGCGTTGCGACAGCGAACTATGGCTACACCTTC
once	TRBV27	TRBD1	TRBJ1-1	CASSLQGAGTTEAFF	TGTGCCAGCAGTTTACAGGGGGCAGGAACCACTGAAGCTTTCTTT